A selection of T cell receptor beta chains follows, all from one sample in a study of human T cells and chemical hapten exposure. One entry per CDR3 protein, called by TCRdb with MiXCR from the RACE reads. The data show some 180,000 distinct CDR3 sequences, roughly a quarter seen once. Sequenced material: whole blood, taken in connection with sensitization to the hapten diphenylcyclopropenone (DPC). The receptors originated from a woman in her thirties or forties with alopecia areata. Some clones in this sample may be carry-over from other donors' samples. Each CDR3 is given with its conserved first and last residue. Each record gives: J gene, V gene, clone size, D gene, CDR3 protein, CDR3 DNA. D genes are given only for firm matches. Clone size is stated in some rows and not others, as once, few, many or a class when expanded.

>TRBJ1-5|TRBV20-1|NA|NA
CSASPHPKRSNQPQHF
TGCAGTGCTAGCCCCCACCCCAAGCGGTCCAATCAGCCCCAGCATTTT
>TRBJ2-2|TRBV20-1|NA|TRBD1
CSARLPTGGIGELFF
TGCAGTGCTCGATTACCTACAGGGGGCATCGGGGAGCTGTTTTTT
>TRBJ1-2|TRBV6-2/TRBV6-3|NA|NA
CASSYVRTTNYGYTF
TGTGCCAGCAGTTACGTCCGAACTACTAACTATGGCTACACCTTC
>TRBJ1-2|TRBV20-1|few|NA
CSARRQDLYGYTF
TGCAGTGCTAGACGGCAGGACCTCTATGGCTACACCTTC
>TRBJ1-1|TRBV27|NA|TRBD1
CASSLRPGQVGGTEAFF
TGTGCCAGCAGTTTACGCCCCGGACAGGTGGGGGGCACTGAAGCTTTCTTT
>TRBJ2-3|TRBV5-6|few|NA
CASSVERASQTDTQYF
TGTGCCAGCAGCGTCGAGCGGGCGTCGCAGACAGATACGCAGTATTTT
>TRBJ2-7|TRBV18|many|NA
CASSQGQDPYEQYF
TGTGCCAGCTCACAGGGGCAAGACCCCTACGAGCAGTACTTC
>TRBJ2-1|TRBV11-2|few|NA
CASSLDRDEQFF
TGTGCCAGCAGCTTAGATCGGGATGAGCAGTTCTTC
>TRBJ2-5|TRBV5-4|NA|NA
CASSLRGVAHETQYF
TGTGCCAGCAGCTTGCGGGGTGTGGCGCATGAGACCCAGTACTTC
>TRBJ2-2|TRBV12-3/TRBV12-4|NA|TRBD1
CASSSGQGSTGELFF
TGTGCCAGCAGTTCGGGACAGGGGAGCACCGGGGAGCTGTTTTTT
>TRBJ2-2|TRBV9|NA|TRBD1
CASSAQGGGTGELFF
TGTGCCAGCAGCGCACAGGGGGGAGGTACCGGGGAGCTGTTTTTT
>TRBJ1-2|TRBV5-8|NA|NA
CASSSVRGGSYGYTF
TGTGCCAGCAGCTCTGTGCGGGGAGGTAGCTATGGCTACACCTTC
>TRBJ2-1|TRBV7-2|NA|NA
CASSLVAGQGLYEQFF
TGTGCCAGCAGCTTAGTAGCAGGACAGGGACTATATGAGCAGTTCTTC
>TRBJ2-2|TRBV5-1|NA|NA
CASSHQGPGELFF
TGCGCCAGCAGCCACCAGGGACCCGGGGAGCTGTTTTTT
>TRBJ2-3|TRBV3-1|NA|TRBD2
CASSQMGAGLTDTQYF
TGTGCCAGCAGCCAAATGGGAGCGGGACTCACAGATACGCAGTATTTT
>TRBJ2-5|TRBV7-2|NA|NA
CASSWDAQETQYF
TGTGCCAGCAGCTGGGACGCACAAGAGACCCAGTACTTC
>TRBJ1-2|TRBV28|NA|TRBD1
CASSPNRGRYGYTF
TGTGCCAGCAGTCCGAACAGGGGAAGGTATGGCTACACCTTC
>TRBJ1-1|TRBV6-2/TRBV6-3|NA|NA
CASRYGGSNTEAFF
TGTGCCAGCAGGTATGGGGGAAGTAACACTGAAGCTTTCTTT
>TRBJ2-7|TRBV29-1|few|TRBD2
CSARLGLAESEQYF
TGCAGCGCAAGACTGGGACTAGCGGAGAGCGAGCAGTACTTC
>TRBJ1-5|TRBV27|few|NA
CASSFDGYSNQPQHF
TGTGCCAGCAGTTTCGACGGATATAGCAATCAGCCCCAGCATTTT
>TRBJ2-7|TRBV9|NA|TRBD2
CASSVDGGRGDEQYF
TGTGCCAGCAGCGTAGATGGCGGGAGAGGGGACGAGCAGTACTTC
>TRBJ2-7|TRBV29-1|few|TRBD1
CSVRDRGNYEQYF
TGCAGCGTCCGGGACAGGGGCAACTACGAGCAGTACTTC
>TRBJ2-1|TRBV6-6|few|TRBD2
CASREAGSSYNEQFF
TGTGCCAGCAGAGAAGCGGGGAGCTCCTACAATGAGCAGTTCTTC
>TRBJ2-2|TRBV20-1|NA|NA
CSASALTGELFF
TGCAGTGCTAGCGCGCTCACCGGGGAGCTGTTTTTT
>TRBJ2-5|TRBV27|NA|NA
CASSTAGRPGTQYF
TGTGCCAGCAGTACGGCAGGGCGACCCGGGACCCAGTACTTC
>TRBJ2-5|TRBV4-1|few|NA
CASNSRPGQETQYF
TGCGCCAGCAACTCCCGCCCAGGCCAAGAGACCCAGTACTTC